The clone carrying this T cell receptor beta chain was observed at least ten times. Germline values: CDR1 LGHDT, CDR2 YNNKEL (reference sequence). The CDR3 covers 14 residues. V dropped 4 bases and J dropped 5 bases, with 13 bases sitting between them. Original data processing: Amplifying reference gene primers gave estimates of nucleated cell counts. Measured with immunoSEQ multiplex PCR; TCRdb has only the in-frame clones, and not every one. The DNA was the basis for D and trimming; V, J and clone size are from that table. The sample contains 85,000 to 120,000 clones, roughly 84% of which appear only once. This entry belongs to a study of blood T cell repertoires in COVID-19. Study context: Samples taken during acute and convalescent COVID-19 were collected in the United States, Italy and Spain.

The V call is TRBV3-1 (or the pseudogene TRBV3-2), the J call TRBJ2-3; D may be TRBD1 (6 bases). The TCR was taken from a human donor in a cohort sampled during active COVID-19. Material: peripheral blood. This CDR3 is CASSLNRVEDTQYF. CDR3 nucleotides: TGTGCCAGCAGCCTGAACAGGGTGGAAGATACGCAGTATTTT.